A selection of T cell receptor beta chains follows, all from one sample in a study of blood T cells in healthy people across ages. In TCRdb, the 5' RACE reads were re-called with MiXCR into one record per CDR3 protein. The repertoire holds about 670,000 distinct CDR3 sequences, with 35% to 50% as singletons. The sample was blood. The receptors come from a man at least 80 years old in good health. Both conserved end residues are part of each CDR3. Fields, in order: V gene, J gene, D gene, CDR3 protein. A D gene is named only where the DNA matches it firmly.

V gene: TRBV19; J gene: TRBJ2-1; D gene: TRBD2; CDR3 protein: CASSTGTRQNNEQFF
V gene: TRBV7-9; J gene: TRBJ1-4; D gene: TRBD1; CDR3 protein: CASSEDRKLATNEKLFF
V gene: TRBV11-1; J gene: TRBJ2-3; D gene: NA; CDR3 protein: CASSLRRTDTQYF
V gene: TRBV3-1; J gene: TRBJ1-2; D gene: TRBD1; CDR3 protein: CASNQGTGISVVSLSYGYTF
V gene: TRBV20-1; J gene: TRBJ2-1; D gene: NA; CDR3 protein: CSARLPRTLNEQFF
V gene: TRBV12-3/TRBV12-4; J gene: TRBJ2-1; D gene: TRBD1; CDR3 protein: CASSPDRASFYGQFF
V gene: TRBV10-3; J gene: TRBJ1-6; D gene: NA; CDR3 protein: CAISATVNSPLHF
V gene: TRBV7-2; J gene: TRBJ2-4; D gene: NA; CDR3 protein: CASALPGEYIQYF
V gene: TRBV7-2; J gene: TRBJ1-1; D gene: TRBD1; CDR3 protein: CASSPTGTGAVAFF
V gene: TRBV7-2; J gene: TRBJ2-5; D gene: NA; CDR3 protein: CASSLGRTTRETQYF
V gene: TRBV6-2/TRBV6-3; J gene: TRBJ2-2; D gene: NA; CDR3 protein: CASSYVGTSTGELFF
V gene: TRBV20-1; J gene: TRBJ2-1; D gene: TRBD2; CDR3 protein: CSARTSGRADEQFF
V gene: TRBV2; J gene: NA; D gene: NA; CDR3 protein: CARNGLETQYF
V gene: TRBV14; J gene: TRBJ2-5; D gene: NA; CDR3 protein: CASSQEDGTTYGQYF
V gene: TRBV18; J gene: TRBJ2-3; D gene: NA; CDR3 protein: CASSRDPLDTQYF
V gene: TRBV30; J gene: TRBJ2-5; D gene: NA; CDR3 protein: CAWRLEETQYF
V gene: TRBV10-2; J gene: TRBJ2-1; D gene: NA; CDR3 protein: CASSGGPKYNEQFF
V gene: TRBV6-5; J gene: TRBJ2-1; D gene: TRBD2; CDR3 protein: CASSHSKGTGTSAYNEQFF
V gene: TRBV12-3/TRBV12-4; J gene: TRBJ2-7; D gene: NA; CDR3 protein: CASSPYIDSYEQYF
V gene: TRBV29-1; J gene: TRBJ1-4; D gene: NA; CDR3 protein: CSVRSTNEKLFF
V gene: TRBV11-2; J gene: TRBJ2-4; D gene: TRBD2; CDR3 protein: CASSLVARLAGAQKNIQYF
V gene: TRBV7-9; J gene: TRBJ2-3; D gene: NA; CDR3 protein: CASSLRRGTQYF
V gene: TRBV7-2; J gene: TRBJ2-4; D gene: NA; CDR3 protein: CASSLGSNKDEQYF
V gene: TRBV7-2; J gene: TRBJ2-5; D gene: NA; CDR3 protein: CASSLGAPLGEQYF
V gene: TRBV18; J gene: TRBJ1-6; D gene: NA; CDR3 protein: CASRPPGDAYNSPLHF
V gene: TRBV6-2/TRBV6-3; J gene: TRBJ2-7; D gene: NA; CDR3 protein: CASLGLPSTEQYF
V gene: TRBV4-1; J gene: TRBJ2-1; D gene: NA; CDR3 protein: CASSQGRGRKNEQFF
V gene: TRBV7-2; J gene: TRBJ2-5; D gene: NA; CDR3 protein: CASSLGGLVYNEQYF
V gene: TRBV20-1; J gene: TRBJ2-3; D gene: NA; CDR3 protein: CSARVATGGDTQYF
V gene: TRBV24-1; J gene: TRBJ2-5; D gene: TRBD2; CDR3 protein: CATSDLGSSGRAGETQYF
V gene: TRBV29-1; J gene: TRBJ2-3; D gene: NA; CDR3 protein: CSVAGASTDTQYF
V gene: TRBV5-1; J gene: NA; D gene: NA; CDR3 protein: CANSRTETPSYNEQYF
V gene: TRBV20-1; J gene: TRBJ2-3; D gene: NA; CDR3 protein: CSARGGQGRWTDTQYF
V gene: TRBV6-2/TRBV6-3; J gene: TRBJ2-3; D gene: NA; CDR3 protein: CASSYGRRGFDTQYF
V gene: TRBV7-6; J gene: TRBJ2-3; D gene: TRBD2; CDR3 protein: CASSTTSYLDTQYF
V gene: TRBV20-1; J gene: TRBJ2-1; D gene: TRBD2; CDR3 protein: CSAPKRGSSYNEQFF
V gene: TRBV2; J gene: TRBJ1-2; D gene: NA; CDR3 protein: CASSTEGQGKGYTF
V gene: TRBV12-3/TRBV12-4; J gene: TRBJ2-1; D gene: TRBD1; CDR3 protein: CASGNRGLSYNEQFF
V gene: TRBV5-1; J gene: TRBJ2-3; D gene: TRBD1; CDR3 protein: CASSAPGQGSADTQYF
V gene: TRBV20-1; J gene: TRBJ1-1; D gene: TRBD1; CDR3 protein: CSARDRTGGERAFF
V gene: TRBV2; J gene: TRBJ1-4; D gene: NA; CDR3 protein: CASSEFGGANEKLFF
V gene: TRBV9; J gene: TRBJ2-1; D gene: TRBD2; CDR3 protein: CASSVALREGEQFF
V gene: TRBV3-1; J gene: TRBJ2-4; D gene: NA; CDR3 protein: CASSQVETIQYF